These T cell receptor beta chains were read from a single sample in a study of blood T cell repertoires in COVID-19. Clones were sequenced by immunoSEQ multiplex PCR, and TCRdb holds only the in-frame ones, with some missing. The table lists under 350,000 clones, around 89% of them singletons. What was sequenced was peripheral blood. Source of these receptors: a middle-aged man with acute or convalescent COVID-19. The CDR3 runs from the conserved cysteine through the conserved F or W. The D gene is left open where the match is weak. Clone sizes are given selectively: once, few, many, or a class where the clone is expanded.

cdr3_nt,cdr3_aa,v_call,d_call,clone_size,j_call
TGTGCCAGCAGCTCGGGACAGGGGGCGCTCACTGAAGCTTTCTTT,CASSSGQGALTEAFF,TRBV3-1/TRBV3-2,TRBD1,-,TRBJ1-1
TGCGCCAGCAGCTTGACGGTCATGAACACTGAAGCTTTCTTT,CASSLTVMNTEAFF,TRBV5-1,-,-,TRBJ1-1
TGTGCCAGCAGTTACTCACGATACACTGAAGCTTTCTTT,CASSYSRYTEAFF,TRBV27,-,-,TRBJ1-1
TGTGCCAGCAGCCAAACAGGGGATCCCAACTATGGCTACACCTTC,CASSQTGDPNYGYTF,TRBV4-2,TRBD1,-,TRBJ1-2
TGTGCCAGCAGCCAAGGAGACGGGGTTAGGGGCTACACCTTC,CASSQGDGVRGYTF,TRBV3-1/TRBV3-2,-,few,TRBJ1-2
TGTGCCAGCAGTGATAGGAGGGGCGCAGATACGCAGTATTTT,CASSDRRGADTQYF,TRBV25-1,-,-,TRBJ2-3
TGTGCCACCAGCTCTCGGATCGGGGGGGAAAAACTGTTTTTT,CATSSRIGGEKLFF,TRBV15,-,-,TRBJ1-4
TGTGCCAGCCGGAGGGACTCCCTCGTTAACTATGGCTACACCTTC,CASRRDSLVNYGYTF,TRBV6-5,-,once,TRBJ1-2
TGTGCCAGCAGTTTGTCCCGCGGGGGGCCTGGCAATGAGCAGTTCTTC,CASSLSRGGPGNEQFF,TRBV6-5,TRBD2,-,TRBJ2-1
TGTGCCAGCAGCTACAGGGTTACTGAAGCTTTCTTT,CASSYRVTEAFF,TRBV5-6,-,-,TRBJ1-1
TGTGCCAGCAGCTCTTCTGGGGCCCAGCCCCAGCATTTT,CASSSSGAQPQHF,TRBV6-5,-,-,TRBJ1-5
TGTGCCAGTAGACTAGGGACAGGAAGTAACTATGGCTACACCTTC,CASRLGTGSNYGYTF,TRBV19,TRBD1,-,TRBJ1-2
TGTGCCTGGAGTGAAGGGACAGAGAATTCACCCCTCCACTTT,CAWSEGTENSPLHF,TRBV30,TRBD1,-,TRBJ1-6
TGCGCCAGCAGCCAAGGACAGGGAAGAGGAGGCAATCAGCCCCAGCATTTT,CASSQGQGRGGNQPQHF,TRBV4-1,TRBD1,-,TRBJ1-5
TGCGCCAGCAGCGGACAGGGACCCTACGAGCAGTACTTC,CASSGQGPYEQYF,TRBV10-1,TRBD1,-,TRBJ2-7
TGTGCCAGCAGCCCCCATGGAAGGACTGATAATTCACCCCTCCACTTT,CASSPHGRTDNSPLHF,TRBV14,-,-,TRBJ1-6
TGTGCCACCACGAGCCGGGACAAAAGGGGCAATGAGCAGTTCTTC,CATTSRDKRGNEQFF,TRBV2,-,-,TRBJ2-1
TGTGCCAGCAGCACTCGGACAGGGGAAGTTGGATCACCCCTCCACTTT,CASSTRTGEVGSPLHF,TRBV9,TRBD1,-,TRBJ1-6
TGTGCCAGCAGCGGGGACAGGGGGCAGTTCTTC,CASSGDRGQFF,TRBV7-9,TRBD1,-,TRBJ2-1
TGTGCCAGCAGCCGAGCAGGGTCGAATGGCTACACCTTC,CASSRAGSNGYTF,TRBV3-1/TRBV3-2,-,few,TRBJ1-2
TGTGCCAGCAGTGAAGGGAGACCAAGCACAGATACGCAGTATTTT,CASSEGRPSTDTQYF,TRBV2,-,-,TRBJ2-3
TGTGCCAGCAGCTTAGTGGCCTTCTCTGGGGCCAACGTCCTGACTTTC,CASSLVAFSGANVLTF,TRBV7-8,-,once,TRBJ2-6
TGTGCCAGCAGTGACAGGGCAAGAGGCTACACCTTC,CASSDRARGYTF,TRBV3-1/TRBV3-2,TRBD1,-,TRBJ1-2
TGTGCCAGCAGTTTGCAGTTATATGGCTACACCTTC,CASSLQLYGYTF,TRBV12-3/TRBV12-4,-,-,TRBJ1-2
TGCGCCAGCAGCTACCGGGACAGCGGACGGCTGGGTAAAGCTTTCTTT,CASSYRDSGRLGKAFF,TRBV5-1,TRBD1,-,TRBJ1-1
TGTGCCAGCAGTGAATTACAGGGGGGGAAGTTAGCTAACTATGGCTACACCTTC,CASSELQGGKLANYGYTF,TRBV6-1,TRBD1,-,TRBJ1-2
TGTGCCAGCAGCCCGACGACAGGGCGGTCCTACGAGCAGTACTTC,CASSPTTGRSYEQYF,TRBV5-8,TRBD1,-,TRBJ2-7
TGTGCCTGGAGCAGACAGGAGACTAACTATGGCTACACCTTC,CAWSRQETNYGYTF,TRBV30,-,once,TRBJ1-2
TGCGCCAGCAGTGATAACCAGGGTGAAGATTCACCCCTCCACTTT,CASSDNQGEDSPLHF,TRBV10-1,-,-,TRBJ1-6
TGTGCCAGCAGCGGGACAAGGACTGAAGCTTTCTTT,CASSGTRTEAFF,TRBV2,-,-,TRBJ1-1
TGTGCCAGCAGCGCCTTTACCAGGGTAGCGAACACTGAAGCTTTCTTT,CASSAFTRVANTEAFF,TRBV7-8,-,once,TRBJ1-1
TGTGCCAGCAGACATACGACAGGGGGTGACGGGGAGCTGTTTTTT,CASRHTTGGDGELFF,TRBV11-2,TRBD1,-,TRBJ2-2
TGCGCCAGCAGCCTCTTTGGGGCCGGGACTTTAGTCACAGATACGCAGTATTTT,CASSLFGAGTLVTDTQYF,TRBV4-1,-,once,TRBJ2-3
TGTGCCATCCGGGACACCAATTCACCCCTCCACTTT,CAIRDTNSPLHF,TRBV10-3,-,-,TRBJ1-6
TGCGCCAGCAGCTTGGGGGCAGGTTATAACACTGAAGCTTTCTTT,CASSLGAGYNTEAFF,TRBV5-1,-,-,TRBJ1-1
TGTGCCACCAGCAGAGTGGGGCAGTACAATGAGCAGTTCTTC,CATSRVGQYNEQFF,TRBV15,-,once,TRBJ2-1